The 8 T cell receptor beta chains in this list originate from one sample, sequenced in a study of T-cell reconstitution after alpha-beta-depleted transplantation in children. Preparation of the TCRbeta library was carried out with unique molecular identifiers. One entry per CDR3 protein results from TCRdb running MiXCR on the PCR reads. The table records over 550,000 distinct CDR3 sequences, over 9.5% of them present only once. The sample was PBMCs from the stem cell graft donor, taken from the stem cell graft. These receptors were taken from a human donor who donated a stem cell graft to a child with acute myeloid leukemia.

The V gene is TRBV28, the J gene TRBJ2-7; a weak D match, TRBD2 (6 bases). The germline CDR1 and CDR2 sequences are MDHEN and SYDVKM. The CDR3 covers 15 residues. V dropped 7 bases and J dropped 3 bases, with 19 bases sitting between them. The CDR3 DNA sequence: TGTGCCAGCACCACTCTCGGGGACTTTAACTACGAGCAGTACTTC. Encoded protein: CASTTLGDFNYEQYF.

The V call is TRBV6-5, the J call TRBJ2-1; 11 positions match TRBD2. The CDR3 is made up of 16 amino acids. V lost 3 bases, J lost 8 bases, and 9 bases stayed unmatched. Germline values: CDR1 MNHEY, CDR2 SVGAGI. This chain's CDR3 is CASSYELAGAGDEQFF. Here the CDR3 DNA reads TGTGCCAGCAGTTATGAACTAGCGGGAGCAGGGGATGAGCAGTTCTTC.

V is TRBV5-1 and J is TRBJ2-7; possibly TRBD1 or TRBD2 for D (5 bases each). This CDR3 is built from 15 residues. V was trimmed by 3 bases and J by 6 bases, leaving 19 bases between them. Germline V gene data show CDR1 as SGHRS and CDR2 as YFSETQ. The CDR3 region has the DNA TGCGCCAGCAGCTCGCACGGACAAGCGGACGGCGAGCAGTACTTC. Translation gives CASSSHGQADGEQYF.

This clonotype was observed at least ten times. The V and J genes are TRBV20-1 and TRBJ2-1; 9 bases fit TRBD2. Trimming cost V 5 bases and J 5 bases; bases outside gene matches: 10. CDR1 and CDR2 (germline): DFQATT, SNEGSKA (reference sequence). The CDR3 is 15 residues long. The CDR3 DNA is TGCAGTGCTCCCGTGAAGAGCGGGAGGAACAATGAGCAGTTCTTC. It is translated as CSAPVKSGRNNEQFF.

This chain connects TRBV29-1 to TRBJ1-5, with D possibly being TRBD1 (5 bases). V lost 4 bases, J lost 1 base, and 17 bases lay in between. Looked up from germline, CDR1 is SQVTM and CDR2 is ANQGSEA. This CDR3 has 16 amino acids. The CDR3 region has the DNA TGCAGCGTTGTTGAGTCAGGCGGGGGAAGCAATCAGCCCCAGCATTTT. This sequence encodes CSVVESGGGSNQPQHF.

This clonotype was observed a handful of times. The chain combines TRBV30 with TRBJ1-1, with a tentative D call TRBD1 (5 bases). Trimming shortened V by 0 bases and J by 1 base, and 12 bases separated the two germline ends. This CDR3 comprises 15 residues. Germline V gives CDR1 GTSNPN, CDR2 SVGIG (reference sequence). The CDR3: CAWSVWGGRNTEAFF. Here the CDR3 DNA reads TGTGCCTGGAGTGTATGGGGGGGGAGGAACACTGAAGCTTTCTTT.

V is TRBV7-3 and J is TRBJ2-1; TRBD2 matches at 9 bases. Unmatched junction bases numbered 11, after V lost 2 bases and J lost 9 bases. CDR1 SGHTA and CDR2 FQGTGA come from the germline V gene. The length of the CDR3 is 16 residues. The CDR3 protein is CASSLFWAGGLGEQFF. CDR3 DNA: TGTGCCAGCAGCTTATTCTGGGCGGGAGGGTTAGGTGAGCAGTTCTTC.

This clonotype was observed at least ten times. The junction shows a germline mismatch at one end, possibly a read error. The chain joins TRBV7-7 to TRBJ2-5, with 8 bases that match TRBD1. The CDR3 consists of 14 residues. The germline V gene has CDR1 SSHAT and CDR2 FNYEAQ (reference sequence). CDR3 sequence: CASSSDRVGKTQYF. The CDR3 DNA reads TGTGCTAGCAGCTCGGACAGGGTTGGGAAGACCCAGTACTTC.